This passage covers 3 T cell receptor beta chains from one sample sequenced in a study of CD8+ T cells in alopecia areata (dated by TCRdb to 2016 to 2018). Libraries were prepared through the immunoSEQ multiplex PCR assay. RNA was extracted from all samples and reverse transcribed into cDNA as template for TCR sequencing. Held by TCRdb, this immuneACCESS table contains in-frame sequences only and omits some clones. Under half of the omission traces to an unresolved V gene where checked; the cause of the rest is unknown. A total of about 42,000 clones appear in this sample, 55% to 75% of them only once. About a fifth of the sample is in the top ten clones. Interpreted using the paper, the time point label stands for: about 4 weeks on oral tofacitinib. In light of the paper, this sample's treatment or condition label describes: oral pan-JAK inhibitor, 5-10 mg twice daily. The source was CD8+ T cells sorted from blood, collected at week 4, from a patient treated with tofacitinib. The source of these receptors is a human donor with alopecia areata.

The chain employs TRBV29-1 and TRBJ2-2; D unclear. The CDR3 extends over 12 amino acids. Germline assignment: CDR1 SQVTM and CDR2 ANQGSEA. The ends were cut back, 3 bases at V and 0 bases at J, with 2 bases in the middle. CDR3 sequence: CSVDTNTGELFF. The CDR3 bases are TGCAGCGTTGACACGAACACCGGGGAGCTGTTTTTT.

This chain uses TRBV5-6 with TRBJ2-7, with D possibly called TRBD1 or TRBD2 (5 bases each). V gave up 4 bases and J gave up 4 bases, with 12 bases separating them. CDR3 length: 13 amino acids. Germline assignment: CDR1 SGHDT and CDR2 YYEEEE. In nucleotides, the CDR3 is TGTGCCAGCAGCGCCGGGGCCAATTACGAGCAGTACTTC. Protein product: CASSAGANYEQYF.

This clone appeared a few times. The chain uses TRBV29-1 and TRBJ2-3, with D uncertain. Germline V gives CDR1 SQVTM, CDR2 ANQGSEA. V lost 6 bases, J lost 3 bases, and 7 bases lay in between. The CDR3 totals 11 residues. In nucleotides, the CDR3 is TGCAGCGTCTTGAGGACAGATACGCAGTATTTT. Translating gives CSVLRTDTQYF.